This TCR beta chain was sequenced in a study of blood T cell repertoires in COVID-19. As for the study in general: Sites across the United States, Italy and Spain contributed samples from acute and convalescent COVID-19.

Germline V lookup: CDR1 LNHDA, CDR2 SQIVND (reference sequence). This CDR3 contains 14 residues. The V gene lost 3 bases and the J gene lost 4 bases, with 12 bases spanning the gap. In the original analysis: Estimation of nucleated cell counts was performed using reference gene primer amplification. Some clones are missing from TCRdb's copy, which holds only in-frame ones; the method was immunoSEQ multiplex PCR. Clone size and V and J calls were adopted from that table, with D and trimming inferred from the DNA. Of almost 65,000 clones in the sample, around 90% are singletons; the top ten hold 10%. Assignments of participants to cohorts depended upon their own reported clinical history. Recovered participants had two consecutive negative NP/OP PCR tests, healthcare professional clearance, or symptom resolution.

The chain couples TRBV19 to TRBJ1-2; the D gene is possibly TRBD1 (5 bases). The sample comprised PBMCs or T cells enriched from blood (not recorded which). The clonotype was recovered from a woman aged 40 to 49 who had recovered from COVID-19. The CDR3 sequence is CASSIGGGGYGYTF. The CDR3 bases are TGTGCCAGTAGTATCGGGGGAGGTGGCTATGGCTACACCTTC. Drawing the rest from reference TRBV19 and TRBJ1-2, the complete variable domain is DGGITQSPKYLFRKEGQNVTLSCEQNLNHDAMYWYRQDPGQGLRLIYYSQIVNDFQKGDIAEGYSVSREKKESFPLTVTSAQKNPTAFYLCASSIGGGGYGYTFGSGTRLTVV.